What follows are 27 T cell receptor beta chains derived from one specimen sequenced in a study of OX40 agonist ivuxolimab in advanced cancers. Method: immunoSEQ multiplex PCR; TCRdb's copy keeps in-frame clones and lacks some. Here the sample spans about 90,000 clones, roughly 90% being singletons. The sequenced sample was CD4+ or CD8+ T cells sorted from blood, obtained in a trial of the OX40 agonist ivuxolimab. Receptor source: an adult with an advanced solid tumor such as melanoma, head and neck, liver or kidney cancer.

This chain links TRBV11-2 with TRBJ2-3, with 7 bases aligning to TRBD2. Unmatched junction bases numbered 7, after V lost 1 base and J lost 0 bases. CDR3 size: 17 residues. Germline assignment: CDR1 SGHAT and CDR2 FQNNGV. In DNA, the CDR3 is TGTGCCAGCAGCTTAGGGGAGGGTTCTCCTAGCACAGATACGCAGTATTTT. Translation: CASSLGEGSPSTDTQYF.

The rearrangement links TRBV28 to TRBJ2-4; D is possibly TRBD2 (6 bases). The CDR3 consists of 16 residues. CDR1 MDHEN and CDR2 SYDVKM come from the germline V gene. V lost 4 bases to trimming and J lost 1 base, with 14 bases between them. CDR3 sequence: CASSSPASGAKNIQYF. In DNA, the CDR3 is TGTGCCAGCAGTTCCCCCGCAAGCGGGGCCAAAAACATTCAGTACTTC. Full variable domain (rest looked up from reference TRBV28 and TRBJ2-4): DVKVTQSSRYLVKRTGEKVFLECVQDMDHENMFWYRQDPGLGLRLIYFSYDVKMKEKGDIPEGYSVSREKKERFSLILESASTNQTSMYLCASSSPASGAKNIQYFGAGTRLSVL.

V is TRBV28 and J is TRBJ1-1, with 7 bases that match TRBD1. V lost 5 bases and J lost 2; bases outside the gene matches: 2. In germline, CDR1 is MDHEN, CDR2 SYDVKM. The CDR3 sequence is 13 residues long. This CDR3 reads CASSQGDNTEAFF. The CDR3 bases are TGTGCCAGCAGTCAGGGGGACAACACTGAAGCTTTCTTT.

V usage is TRBV29-1 and J usage is TRBJ2-3, with a weak D call TRBD2 (5 bases). The CDR3 is 12 residues long. Trimming stripped 4 bases from V and 6 bases from J, with 11 bases between. CDR1 and CDR2 from the germline V gene are SQVTM and ANQGSEA. The CDR3 nucleotides are TGCAGCGTTGGTCGGGGAGCCGATACGCAGTATTTT. It specifies CSVGRGADTQYF.

The chain couples TRBV27 to TRBJ1-5, with TRBD1 matching 11 bases. The CDR3 extends over 15 amino acids. V trimming: 2 bases; J trimming: 4 bases; junction bases outside the gene matches: 1. The V gene's germline CDR1 is MNHEY and CDR2 SMNVEV (reference sequence). CDR3: CASSLRDRGNQPQHF. CDR3 sequence (DNA): TGTGCCAGCAGTTTACGGGACAGGGGGAATCAGCCCCAGCATTTT.

This chain links TRBV11-2 with TRBJ2-1, with unresolved D. The V and J ends lost 5 bases and 8 bases respectively, with 13 bases between them. Germline CDR1 reads SGHAT; CDR2 reads FQNNGV. CDR3 size: 13 residues. The CDR3 bases are TGTGCCAGCAGCCCCCGAGATCTCTATGAGCAGTTCTTC. Encoded protein: CASSPRDLYEQFF.

V gene TRBV11-2 combines with J gene TRBJ2-3; TRBD2 agrees at 9 bases. CDR1 SGHAT and CDR2 FQNNGV come from the germline V gene. The CDR3 contains 14 residues. The junction had 7 bases not matched to a gene; V was cut back by 6 bases and J by 6 bases. The CDR3 loop reads CASRLSGRGDTQYF. In nucleotides, the CDR3 is TGTGCCAGCAGGCTTAGCGGGAGAGGGGATACGCAGTATTTT. The whole variable domain, filled in from reference TRBV11-2 and TRBJ2-3, reads EAGVAQSPRYKIIEKRQSVAFWCNPISGHATLYWYQQILGQGPKLLIQFQNNGVVDDSQLPKDRFSAERLKGVDSTLKIQPAKLEDSAVYLCASRLSGRGDTQYFGPGTRLTVL.

The chain links TRBV9 to TRBJ1-5, with TRBD1 identical over 10 bases. The CDR3 totals 15 residues. Germline-derived CDR1 and CDR2 are SGDLS and YYNGEE. After removal of 4 bases from V and 3 bases from J, the junction contained 4 bases not matched to a gene. CDR3 sequence (DNA): TGTGCCAGCAGCTCGGGACAGGGGCACAATCAGCCCCAGCATTTT. Its protein product is CASSSGQGHNQPQHF.

The chain joins TRBV15 to TRBJ2-7, with D possibly matching TRBD2 (5 bases). The V end was cut by 0 bases, the J end by 2 bases, with 14 bases between. Germline V gene lookup returns CDR1 LNHNV and CDR2 YYDKDF (reference sequence). The CDR3 has 16 residues. Here the CDR3 reads CATSRDNSGKPYEQYF. The CDR3 nucleotides read TGTGCCACCAGCAGAGATAATTCGGGGAAGCCCTACGAGCAGTACTTC.

The genes are TRBV27 and TRBJ2-1, with a tentative D call TRBD1 (7 bases). Germline values: CDR1 MNHEY, CDR2 SMNVEV (reference sequence). This CDR3 comprises 16 residues. Trimming removed 3 bases at V and 4 bases at J, with 16 bases between. The CDR3 protein is CASSFQTGRGYNEQFF. The CDR3 DNA reads TGTGCCAGCAGTTTCCAGACAGGGCGGGGATACAATGAGCAGTTCTTC.

The chain couples TRBV5-6 to TRBJ2-1; TRBD2 agrees at 8 bases. V dropped 0 bases and J dropped 5; count of bases not matched to a gene: 1. The CDR3 covers 14 residues. Germline V gives CDR1 SGHDT, CDR2 YYEEEE. CDR3 coding DNA: TGTGCCAGCAGCTTGGTCGGGGGGGACAATGAGCAGTTCTTC. It is translated as CASSLVGGDNEQFF.

CDR3 bases: TGCGCCAGCAGCTTGGTAGGAGGGGAGATTCTGTATTTT. Encoded protein: CASSLVGGEILYF. The rearrangement joins TRBV5-1 to TRBJ2-3; D is possibly TRBD2 (6 bases). Germline CDR1 SGHRS, CDR2 YFSETQ. V lost 0 bases, J lost 14 bases, and 16 bases lay in between. The CDR3 covers 13 residues.

The CDR3 DNA follows: TGTGCCAGCAGCTCGCCCGGACGGAGTAATGAGCAGTTCTTC. Amino acids: CASSSPGRSNEQFF. The genes are TRBV5-4 and TRBJ2-1, with D hard to call. Trimming took off 3 bases at V and 7 bases at J, with 14 bases between the two ends. CDR3 size: 14 residues. Germline-derived CDR1 and CDR2 are SGHNT and YYREEE (reference sequence).

V usage is TRBV5-4 and J usage is TRBJ2-2; TRBD2 aligns across 11 bases. This CDR3 is 17 amino acids long. The germline V gene has CDR1 SGHNT and CDR2 YYREEE (reference sequence). Germline trimming cut 0 bases from V and 5 bases from J; bases unmatched to any gene: 6. CDR3 sequence reads: CASSLVGLAGGTGELFF. CDR3 coding DNA: TGTGCCAGCAGCTTGGTGGGCCTAGCGGGAGGTACCGGGGAGCTGTTTTTT.

This chain links TRBV19 with TRBJ2-7; a possible D gene is TRBD1 (6 bases). Trimming removed 7 bases from V and 3 bases from J, with 28 bases in between. This CDR3 spans 18 amino acids. The germline V gene has CDR1 LNHDA and CDR2 SQIVND (reference sequence). CDR3: CASTPTHNPGRQDYEQYF. The CDR3 region has the DNA TGTGCCAGTACCCCTACACACAACCCCGGAAGACAGGACTACGAGCAGTACTTC.

The CDR3 sequence: CASSLFNSANEQFF. The CDR3 DNA sequence: TGTGCCAGCAGCTTATTTAACTCAGCCAATGAGCAGTTCTTC. This chain uses TRBV7-3 with TRBJ2-1; no firm D call. Germline values: CDR1 SGHTA, CDR2 FQGTGA. Trimming pared 2 bases from V and 6 bases from J, leaving 11 bases between. The CDR3 runs to 14 residues.

The chain is built from TRBV6-6 and TRBJ2-3; maybe TRBD2 (7 bases). Trimming cost V 6 bases and J 4 bases, with 20 bases left between them. The germline V gene has CDR1 MNHNY and CDR2 SVGAGI (reference sequence). This CDR3 spans 16 amino acids. In DNA form, the CDR3 reads TGTGCCAGCAGCCAAAATGGGGGGGCGACGGCAGATACGCAGTATTTT. This sequence encodes CASSQNGGATADTQYF.

The J gene is TRBJ1-2, the V gene TRBV4-2, with TRBD1 matching 10 bases. Per the germline V gene, CDR1 is LGHNA and CDR2 is YNFKEQ. V gave up 3 bases and J gave up 6 bases; unmatched junction bases: 10. This CDR3 is 16 amino acids long. CDR3: CASSHGGGQGSDGYTF. The CDR3 DNA follows: TGTGCCAGCAGCCACGGGGGGGGACAGGGGTCTGATGGCTACACCTTC.

The chain recombines TRBV6-1 with TRBJ1-1; D is ambiguous. Germline CDR1 is MNHNS and CDR2 is SASEGT. CDR3 length: 14 amino acids. V lost 6 bases and J 0 bases, leaving 11 bases between the germline ends. In nucleotides, the CDR3 is TGTGCCAGCAGCAGGCCGGGGATGAACACTGAAGCTTTCTTT. Translating gives CASSRPGMNTEAFF.

This sequence joins TRBV5-1 and TRBJ2-7; 13 nucleotides match TRBD2. The CDR3 is 15 amino acids. The V segment lost 3 bases and the J segment 2 bases; nucleotides outside the gene matches: 2. Germline V gene data show CDR1 as SGHRS and CDR2 as YFSETQ. CDR3 coding DNA: TGCGCCAGCAGCTACGGGACTAGCGGGACCTACGAGCAGTACTTC. Translated: CASSYGTSGTYEQYF.

The chain employs TRBV19 and TRBJ2-7; 9 positions agree with TRBD2. CDR3 length: 12 residues. Germline trimming cut 6 bases from V and 6 bases from J; bases unmatched to any gene: 3. The germline CDR1 and CDR2 sequences are LNHDA and SQIVND (reference sequence). CDR3 amino acids: CASRGLAAEQYF. DNA of the CDR3: TGTGCCAGTAGGGGACTAGCTGCCGAGCAGTACTTC.

This chain uses TRBV5-1 with TRBJ1-3; D is uncertain. CDR1 and CDR2 (germline): SGHRS, YFSETQ. V was pared by 0 bases and J by 0 bases, with 13 bases between. The CDR3 is 17 residues long. CDR3 nucleotides: TGCGCCAGCAGCTTGGTCGGCAGGCCCCACTCTGGAAACACCATATATTTT. The encoded protein is CASSLVGRPHSGNTIYF.

This chain joins TRBV18 and TRBJ2-2; 8 nucleotides match TRBD1. The CDR3 extends over 17 amino acids. From germline, CDR1 is KGHSH and CDR2 LQKENI. Trimming took 3 bases from V and 5 from J; bases not matched to a gene: 11. CDR3 sequence: CASSPPRGRRGTGELFF. In nucleotides, the CDR3 is TGTGCCAGCTCACCCCCCAGGGGGCGCAGAGGGACCGGGGAGCTGTTTTTT.

In its sample, this clone was seen once. The V gene is TRBV5-4, the J gene TRBJ2-2; 8 bases line up with TRBD2. V trimming: 2 bases; J trimming: 3 bases; junction bases outside the gene matches: 6. Germline V gene data show CDR1 as SGHNT and CDR2 as YYREEE (reference sequence). The CDR3 has 16 residues. For the CDR3, the DNA is TGTGCCAGCAGCTTTTGGCCCGGGAGGGACACCGGGGAGCTGTTTTTT. Translated, it gives CASSFWPGRDTGELFF.

The rearrangement joins TRBV19 to TRBJ1-5, with TRBD1 as a possible D gene (6 bases). Germline lookup yields CDR1 LNHDA and CDR2 SQIVND (reference sequence). The CDR3 sequence is 13 residues long. V was shortened by 3 bases and J by 7 bases, with 10 bases between the two germline ends. DNA for the CDR3: TGTGCCAGTAGTATGGGGGGCCGACAGCCCCAGCATTTT. Its protein is CASSMGGRQPQHF.

The V call is TRBV5-1, the J call TRBJ2-2, with D possibly matching TRBD2 (5 bases). The V and J ends lost 0 bases and 6 bases respectively, with 9 bases between them. Germline V gene lookup returns CDR1 SGHRS and CDR2 YFSETQ. The CDR3 has 14 residues. The CDR3 DNA sequence: TGCGCCAGCAGCTTGGATGGCGGGTCCGGGGAGCTGTTTTTT. The encoded protein is CASSLDGGSGELFF.

This rearrangement joins TRBV13 to TRBJ2-3; the D gene is possibly TRBD2 (5 bases). The CDR3 is 14 residues long. V was cut by 4 bases and J by 2 bases, with 10 bases left in between. CDR1 and CDR2 from the germline V gene are PRHDT and FYEKMQ (reference sequence). CDR3 sequence reads: CASSYRGPTDTQYF. CDR3 DNA sequence: TGTGCCAGCAGCTACCGGGGTCCCACAGATACGCAGTATTTT.